This T cell receptor beta chain was recovered during a study of blood T cell repertoires in COVID-19. Study-level background: COVID-19 samples, acute and convalescent, were from the United States, Italy and Spain. In each case, the material was cDNA or gDNA derived from T cells, B-cell-depleted T cells, or PBMCs.

The trim removed 1 base at V and 6 bases at J, leaving 0 bases unmatched. This CDR3 has 11 amino acids. Germline values: CDR1 GTSNPN, CDR2 SVGIG (reference sequence). Profiled with immunoSEQ multiplex PCR; TCRdb holds only in-frame clones, not every one. The sample consists of over 350,000 clones, roughly nine tenths of them appearing once. Recruits, aged about 18 to 90 years, lived in 24 US areas. V and J are TRBV30 and TRBJ2-7; 7 bases map to TRBD1. Specimen: PBMCs or T cells enriched from blood (not recorded which). This receptor was taken from a woman aged 35 to 49 who had been exposed to COVID-19. The CDR3 DNA reads as TGTGCCTGGAGTGGACAGGGCGAGCAGTACTTC. Protein product: CAWSGQGEQYF. The full variable domain, its missing parts supplied by reference TRBV30 and TRBJ2-7, is SQTIHQWPATLVQPVGSPLSLECTVEGTSNPNLYWYRQAAGRGLQLLFYSVGIGQISSEVPQNLSASRPQDRQFILSSKKLLLSDSGFYLCAWSGQGEQYFGPGTRLTVT.